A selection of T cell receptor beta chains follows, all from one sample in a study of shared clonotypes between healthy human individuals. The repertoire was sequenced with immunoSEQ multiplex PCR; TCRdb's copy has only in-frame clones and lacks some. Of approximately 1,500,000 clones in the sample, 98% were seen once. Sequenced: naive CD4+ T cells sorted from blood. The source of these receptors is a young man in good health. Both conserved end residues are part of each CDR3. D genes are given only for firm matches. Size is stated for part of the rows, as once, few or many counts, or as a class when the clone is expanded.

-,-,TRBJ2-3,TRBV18,CASSPAGASTDTQYF,TGTGCCAGCTCACCAGCAGGGGCGAGCACAGATACGCAGTATTTT
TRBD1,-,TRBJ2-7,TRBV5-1,CASSPKGQGSYEQYF,TGCGCCAGCAGCCCGAAGGGACAGGGTTCCTACGAGCAGTACTTC
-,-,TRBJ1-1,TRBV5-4,CASSTPGRTANTEAFF,TGTGCCAGCAGCACCCCCGGTCGGACCGCGAACACTGAAGCTTTCTTT
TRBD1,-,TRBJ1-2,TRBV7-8,CASSLALTGHSGYTF,TGTGCCAGCAGCTTAGCGCTGACAGGGCACAGTGGCTACACCTTC
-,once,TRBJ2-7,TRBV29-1,CSVSSTYEQYF,TGCAGCGTTTCCAGCACCTACGAGCAGTACTTC
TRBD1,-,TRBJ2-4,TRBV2,CASSDVAGGSIVQYF,TGTGCCAGCAGTGATGTAGCAGGGGGCTCAATAGTTCAGTACTTC
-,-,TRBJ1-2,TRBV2,CASSADLYFAFF,TGTGCCAGCAGTGCGGACCTGTACTTCGCGTTCTTC
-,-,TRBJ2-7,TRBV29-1,CSVEESSGTEEQYF,TGCAGCGTTGAGGAGAGTAGCGGGACAGAAGAGCAGTACTTC
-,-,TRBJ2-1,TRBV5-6,CASSLYPGVREQFF,TGTGCCAGCAGCTTATACCCAGGGGTTCGCGAGCAGTTCTTC
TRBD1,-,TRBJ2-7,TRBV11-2,CASSLVQGARNEQYF,TGTGCCAGCAGCTTAGTTCAGGGGGCTAGGAACGAGCAGTACTTC
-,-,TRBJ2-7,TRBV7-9,CASSLAGATREQYF,TGTGCCAGCAGCTTAGCAGGGGCCACCCGCGAGCAGTACTTC
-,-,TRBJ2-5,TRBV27,CASSFGDTQYF,TGTGCCAGCAGTTTCGGAGACACCCAGTACTTC
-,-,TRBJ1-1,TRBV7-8,CASSPLRGASTEAFF,TGTGCCAGCAGCCCCCTTCGGGGGGCAAGCACTGAAGCTTTCTTT
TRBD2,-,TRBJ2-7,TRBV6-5,CASSYEASGINEQYF,TGTGCCAGCAGTTACGAGGCTAGCGGGATTAACGAGCAGTACTTC
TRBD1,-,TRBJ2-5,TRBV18,CASSLRTGGRETQYF,TGTGCCAGCTCACTTCGGACAGGGGGAAGGGAGACCCAGTACTTC
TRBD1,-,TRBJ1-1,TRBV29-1,CSVATGGRPAEAFF,TGCAGCGTTGCAACAGGGGGCAGACCGGCTGAAGCTTTCTTT
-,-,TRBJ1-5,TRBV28,CASSLPGFGNQPQHF,TGTGCCAGCAGTTTACCAGGGTTTGGCAATCAGCCCCAGCATTTT
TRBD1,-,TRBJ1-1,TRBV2,CASSGGQGGPSAFF,TGTGCCAGCAGTGGGGGACAGGGGGGGCCTTCAGCTTTCTTT
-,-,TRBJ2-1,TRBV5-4,CASSPRDTRNEQFF,TGTGCCAGCAGTCCCCGGGACACCAGGAATGAGCAGTTCTTC
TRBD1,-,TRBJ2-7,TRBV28,CASRSPGTGYEQYF,TGTGCCAGCAGAAGCCCCGGGACAGGTTACGAGCAGTACTTC
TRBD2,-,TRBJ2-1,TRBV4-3,CASSPAGGQSGQFF,TGCGCCAGCAGCCCAGCGGGAGGGCAAAGCGGGCAGTTCTTC
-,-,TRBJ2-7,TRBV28,CASSLFGAGEQYF,TGTGCCAGCAGTTTATTCGGCGCGGGGGAGCAGTACTTC
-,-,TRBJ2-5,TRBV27,CASRTGHWETQYF,TGTGCCAGCAGGACAGGTCACTGGGAGACCCAGTACTTC
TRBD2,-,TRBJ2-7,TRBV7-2,CASSQTSGGAYEQYF,TGTGCCAGCAGCCAAACTAGCGGAGGGGCCTACGAGCAGTACTTC
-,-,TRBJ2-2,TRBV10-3,CAIRGGDRELFF,TGTGCCATCAGAGGGGGGGACCGGGAGCTGTTTTTT